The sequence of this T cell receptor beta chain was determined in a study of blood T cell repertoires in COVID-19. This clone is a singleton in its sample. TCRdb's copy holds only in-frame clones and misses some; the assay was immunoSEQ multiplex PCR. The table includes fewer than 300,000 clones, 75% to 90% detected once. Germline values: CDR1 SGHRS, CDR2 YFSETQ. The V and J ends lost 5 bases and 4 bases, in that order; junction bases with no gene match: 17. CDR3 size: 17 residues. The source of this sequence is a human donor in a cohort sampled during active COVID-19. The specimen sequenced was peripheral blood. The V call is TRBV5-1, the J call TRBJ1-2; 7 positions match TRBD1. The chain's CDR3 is CASRVGQTPSGVYGYTF. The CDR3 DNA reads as TGCGCCAGCAGGGTGGGACAGACGCCGTCTGGAGTCTATGGCTACACCTTC.